The 16 T cell receptor beta chains below all came from one sample that was sequenced in a study of yellow fever vaccine responses in identical twins. TCRdb reprocessed the RT-PCR reads via MiXCR and lists one record per CDR3 protein. The sample lists some 4,000 distinct CDR3 sequences; approximately 85% were seen once. The specimen was T cells from blood (PBMCs), unsorted or a sorted subset (not recorded which), collected before or after yellow fever vaccination (not recorded which). Receptors were obtained from a woman younger than 30 who received the yellow fever vaccine.

In its sample, this clonotype was seen a few times. Relative to the germline gene, one junction end is altered; a read error may explain this. The J gene is TRBJ1-1, the V gene TRBV13; weak D call: TRBD1 (5 bases). The CDR3 covers 15 residues. Germline assignment: CDR1 PRHDT and CDR2 FYEKMQ (reference sequence). The CDR3 spells CASSLGRGRNTEAFF. CDR3 DNA sequence: TGTGCCAGCAGCCTAGGGCGGGGACGGAACACTGAAGCTTTCTTT.

The chain carries TRBV2 and TRBJ2-1; D call uncertain. There are 12 residues in the CDR3. Germline CDR1 and CDR2: SNHLY and FYNNEI. The V end was cut by 2 bases, the J end by 9 bases, with 8 bases between. CDR3 region: CASSELGLEQFF. The CDR3 region has the DNA TGTGCCAGCAGTGAATTGGGTCTTGAGCAGTTCTTC.

The V gene is TRBV4-1, the J gene TRBJ2-3; D gene unclear. Germline V gives CDR1 MGHRA, CDR2 YSYEKL. The CDR3 has 15 amino acids. V was trimmed by 0 bases and J by 4 bases, leaving 11 bases between them. The CDR3 nucleotides read TGCGCCAGCAGCCAAGATTTAGCAAGATCAGATACGCAGTATTTT. Translated, it gives CASSQDLARSDTQYF.

This clonotype was observed a few times. The genes are TRBV29-1 and TRBJ2-7, with 7 bases lining up with TRBD2. V lost 4 bases to trimming and J lost 4 bases; unmatched junction nucleotides: 4. Germline V gene sequence: CDR1 SQVTM, CDR2 ANQGSEA. This CDR3 has 12 amino acids. DNA for the CDR3: TGCAGCGTTGGACTAGCTCATTACGAGCAGTACTTC. Amino acid sequence: CSVGLAHYEQYF.

This sequence joins TRBV29-1 and TRBJ2-7; D is unresolved. The CDR3 is 13 amino acids. Germline V gene lookup returns CDR1 SQVTM and CDR2 ANQGSEA. The V and J ends lost 7 bases and 4 bases respectively, with 17 bases between them. The CDR3 nucleotides are TGCAGCGCTGCAAGCCGGACCGGTTACGAGCAGTACTTC. This translates into CSAASRTGYEQYF.

This chain joins TRBV29-1 and TRBJ2-4; TRBD1 matches at 7 bases. The CDR3 sequence is 12 residues long. V gave up 5 bases and J gave up 5 bases; unmatched junction bases: 3. Germline V gives CDR1 SQVTM, CDR2 ANQGSEA. DNA of the CDR3: TGCAGCGTTCGAACAGGGGAAAACATTCAGTACTTC. It encodes CSVRTGENIQYF.

J is TRBJ2-3 and V is TRBV11-2, with TRBD1 matching 11 bases. The CDR3 is 15 residues long. V trimming: 4 bases; J trimming: 8 bases; junction bases outside the gene matches: 8. Germline-derived CDR1 and CDR2 are SGHAT and FQNNGV. The CDR3 DNA reads as TGTGCCAGCAGCTGGGACAGGGGGACACAGGGTACGCAGTATTTT. The encoded protein is CASSWDRGTQGTQYF.

This CDR3 is CASSFRAGSYNEQFF. The CDR3 DNA follows: TGTGCCAGCAGCTTTCGCGCAGGGTCGTACAATGAGCAGTTCTTC. The chain combines TRBV13 with TRBJ2-1; D is perhaps TRBD1 (5 bases). This CDR3 is 15 amino acids long. V lost 3 bases and J lost 4, with 13 bases in between. In germline, CDR1 is PRHDT, CDR2 FYEKMQ (reference sequence).

This chain joins TRBV5-1 and TRBJ2-2, with 8 bases aligning to TRBD2. V was pared by 6 bases and J by 3 bases, with 7 bases of the junction left unmatched. There are 15 residues in the CDR3. Germline V gene lookup returns CDR1 SGHRS and CDR2 YFSETQ. The chain's CDR3 is CASNPSGGYTGELFF. In nucleotides, the CDR3 is TGCGCCAGCAACCCCAGCGGGGGCTACACCGGGGAGCTGTTTTTT.

This clonotype occurred once. V and J are TRBV28 and TRBJ1-1; D gene unclear. Germline CDR1 reads MDHEN; CDR2 reads SYDVKM. The CDR3 spans 15 residues. The V gene lost 5 bases and the J gene lost 0 bases, with 13 bases spanning the gap. The CDR3 DNA reads as TGTGCCAGCAGTCTTCCGACGGTAATGAACACTGAAGCTTTCTTT. The encoded protein is CASSLPTVMNTEAFF.

V is TRBV5-1 and J is TRBJ2-2, with D perhaps TRBD1 (6 bases). V was cut by 6 bases and J by 6 bases, with 15 bases left in between. Per germline, CDR1 SGHRS and CDR2 YFSETQ. This CDR3 is 14 amino acids long. The CDR3 bases are TGCGCCAGCACCGGGACAACGAGCGCCGGGGAGCTGTTTTTT. Its translation: CASTGTTSAGELFF.

This rearrangement joins TRBV11-3 to TRBJ2-7; 7 positions agree with TRBD2. Germline values: CDR1 SGHNT, CDR2 YENEEA. The CDR3 has 13 residues. The J segment lost 3 bases and the V segment lost 5 bases, leaving 4 bases of the junction unmatched. CDR3 coding DNA: TGTGCCAGCAGCCAGGCTAGCGGCTACGAGCAGTACTTC. Protein sequence: CASSQASGYEQYF.

The chain is built from TRBV4-3 and TRBJ2-1, with 9 nucleotides matching TRBD2. Germline assignment: CDR1 LGHNA and CDR2 YSLEER. V trimming: 5 bases; J trimming: 13 bases; junction bases outside the gene matches: 9. The CDR3 length is 13 residues. In DNA, the CDR3 is TGCGCCAGCAGCTATACGGCCGGGACTAGCCAGTTCTTC. It yields the protein CASSYTAGTSQFF.

The genes are TRBV21-1 and TRBJ2-1. TRBV21-1 is reported as a pseudogene. This CDR3 comprises 15 residues. This CDR3 reads CASSKVEDSYNEQFF. The CDR3 nucleotides read TGTGCCAGCAGCAAAGTAGAAGATTCGTACAATGAGCAGTTCTTC.

The chain combines TRBV3-1 with TRBJ2-5, with D hard to call. Trimming shortened V by 2 bases and J by 5 bases, and 6 bases separated the two germline ends. Germline CDR1 is LGHDT and CDR2 is YNNKEL (reference sequence). The CDR3 totals 12 residues. Written as DNA, the CDR3 is TGTGCCAGCAGCCAAAGTCTTGAGACCCAGTACTTC. Translated: CASSQSLETQYF.

The rearrangement links TRBV29-1 to TRBJ2-7; D gene ambiguous. Trimming cost V 1 base and J 3 bases, with 10 bases left between them. This CDR3 comprises 13 residues. Looked up from germline, CDR1 is SQVTM and CDR2 is ANQGSEA. The CDR3 region has the DNA TGCAGCGTTGAAGGCTACGAAGACTACGAGCAGTACTTC. Amino acids: CSVEGYEDYEQYF.